The 16 T cell receptor beta chains listed next were all sequenced from one sample in a study of T cells in Graves' hyperthyroidism and ophthalmopathy. TCR beta CDR3 regions were amplified from RNA. TCR CDR3 regions were first amplified by RT-PCR with HTBI primers. TCRdb re-called the multiplex PCR reads through MiXCR, storing one row per CDR3 protein. The top ten clones hold around 13% of a sample with more than 450,000 distinct CDR3 sequences, about 15% of them seen once. Source material: blood. These receptors were obtained from a woman between 40 and 50 years old with Graves' hyperthyroidism.

V gene TRBV7-8 combines with J gene TRBJ1-3; D uncertain. V was shortened by 5 bases and J by 14 bases, with 16 bases between the two germline ends. CDR1 is SGHVS, CDR2 FQNEAQ, per germline. The CDR3 consists of 12 residues. The CDR3 DNA sequence: TGTGCCAGCAGCCCGACTGTCCGGGAAGTATATTTT. Encoded protein: CASSPTVREVYF.

This clonotype turned up a few times. The V call is TRBV20-1, the J call TRBJ1-3, with D possibly matching TRBD1 (6 bases). The CDR3 loop spans 13 amino acids. The V gene lost 6 bases and the J gene lost 4 bases, with 13 bases spanning the gap. Germline values: CDR1 DFQATT, CDR2 SNEGSKA (reference sequence). The DNA of the CDR3 is TGCAGTGCCAAGCAGGGGTTAGGAAACACCATATATTTT. Protein product: CSAKQGLGNTIYF.

The chain employs TRBV2 and TRBJ2-7; 8 nucleotides agree with TRBD2. Germline CDR1 reads SNHLY; CDR2 reads FYNNEI. The ends lost 6 bases at V and 2 bases at J; junction bases unmatched: 9. This CDR3 is built from 15 residues. For the CDR3, the DNA is TGTGCCAGCAGAGACACTAGCGGCTTAGCCTACGAGCAGTACTTC. Its protein product is CASRDTSGLAYEQYF.

This clonotype was recorded many times. CDR3 in DNA: TGTGCCAGCAGCCCGTCGGACAGCGGCGAGACCCAGTACTTC. Translated: CASSPSDSGETQYF. This sequence joins TRBV11-2 and TRBJ2-5, with a tentative D call TRBD1 (6 bases). CDR1 is SGHAT and CDR2 is FQNNGV in the germline V gene. The CDR3 has 14 amino acids. Between the trimmed V and J ends, which lost 5 bases and 5 bases, there was a span of 15 bases.

This clonotype was seen many times. Written as DNA, the CDR3 is TGTGCCAGCAGCGAAAGCCTTACGTTCGGGGAGCAGTACTTC. Its protein product is CASSESLTFGEQYF. This chain uses TRBV7-9 with TRBJ2-7, with D uncertain. The V gene lost 5 bases and the J gene lost 7 bases, with 18 bases spanning the gap. The germline CDR1 and CDR2 sequences are SEHNR and FQNEAQ (reference sequence). The CDR3 covers 14 residues.

The genes are TRBV4-1 and TRBJ2-5; D is undetermined. CDR3 length equals 16 residues. CDR1 and CDR2 from the germline V gene are MGHRA and YSYEKL. The V end was cut by 1 base, the J end by 4 bases, with 16 bases between. The CDR3 reads CASSQGKVDPRETQYF. DNA for the CDR3: TGCGCCAGCAGCCAAGGAAAGGTGGACCCCCGAGAGACCCAGTACTTC.

The sample holds many counts of this clonotype. This rearrangement joins TRBV3-1 to TRBJ2-7; 9 positions agree with TRBD2. V shed 4 bases, J shed 3 bases, and the junction held 1 base outside the gene matches. Germline CDR1 reads LGHDT; CDR2 reads YNNKEL (reference sequence). The CDR3 has 13 amino acids. CDR3 protein: CASSLAGDYEQYF. The CDR3 nucleotides read TGTGCCAGCAGCCTAGCGGGAGACTACGAGCAGTACTTC.

Of note for this clonotype: A much larger clone sits a single nucleotide away, making a read error possible. In this CDR3 the conserved last residue, phenylalanine or tryptophan, is missing, so a read error is likely. The rearrangement uses TRBV24-1 and TRBJ2-1; TRBD1 agrees at 10 bases. This CDR3 is built from 16 residues. The V gene end was trimmed by 8 bases and the J gene end by 0 bases; junction bases not matched to a gene: 6. The germline V gene encodes CDR1 KGHDR and CDR2 SFDVKD. Written as DNA, the CDR3 is TGTGCCACCAACTCGGGACAGGGGAGCTCCTACAATGAGCAGTTCTCC. Its protein product is CATNSGQGSSYNEQFS.

A few counts support this clonotype. The chain recombines TRBV10-2 with TRBJ2-7; TRBD1 agrees at 8 bases. Germline V gene data show CDR1 as WSHSY and CDR2 as SAAADI. This CDR3 comprises 17 residues. Trimming took 4 bases from V and 0 from J; bases not matched to a gene: 11. In nucleotides, the CDR3 is TGCGCCAGCAGTGGGGGGGTCCCGGACAGGGTCTCCTACGAGCAGTACTTC. This codes for CASSGGVPDRVSYEQYF.

This clonotype was seen ten or more times. The rearrangement uses TRBV5-8 and TRBJ2-1; possibly TRBD2 for D (6 bases). This CDR3 region has 14 residues. Germline V gene sequence: CDR1 SGHTS, CDR2 YDEGEE. Between the trimmed V and J ends, which lost 3 bases and 8 bases, there was a span of 15 bases. CDR3 DNA: TGTGCCAGCAGCTCGGTTGGAGGGGCGTATGAGCAGTTCTTC. Its translation: CASSSVGGAYEQFF. The variable domain in full, with the rest retrieved from reference TRBV5-8 and TRBJ2-1, is EAGVTQSPTHLIKTRGQQATLRCSPISGHTSVYWYQQALGLGLQFLLWYDEGEERNRGNFPPRFSGRQFPNYSSELNVNALELEDSALYLCASSSVGGAYEQFFGPGTRLTVL.

The chain recombines TRBV12-3 or TRBV12-4 with TRBJ1-3; D not resolved. V lost 5 bases and J 3 bases, leaving 8 bases between the germline ends. The CDR3 consists of 13 residues. The CDR3 sequence is CASSPQSGNTIYF. The CDR3 coding sequence is TGTGCCAGCAGTCCTCAAAGTGGAAACACCATATATTTT.

In its sample, this clonotype was seen a few times. CDR3 sequence: CASSEMKSEETQYF. The CDR3 DNA reads as TGTGCCAGCAGTGAAATGAAATCAGAAGAGACCCAGTACTTC. The chain combines TRBV6-1 with TRBJ2-5; no reliable D call. This CDR3 has 14 amino acids. Trimming pared 2 bases from V and 3 bases from J, leaving 10 bases between. The V gene's germline CDR1 is MNHNS and CDR2 SASEGT.

This clonotype was recorded a few times. The gene calls are TRBV24-1 and TRBJ1-1; D not resolved. The V and J ends lost 7 bases and 7 bases respectively, with 9 bases between them. CDR1 is KGHDR, CDR2 SFDVKD, per germline. This CDR3 is built from 11 residues. The CDR3 coding sequence is TGTGCCACCAGGCAGGCTGGTGAAGCTTTCTTT. This gives the protein CATRQAGEAFF.

This clonotype was counted ten times or more. V is TRBV7-6 and J is TRBJ2-7; D remains unclear. V was pared by 5 bases and J by 6 bases, with 17 bases between. The CDR3 is 14 amino acids. Germline CDR1 SGHVS, CDR2 FNYEAQ. The DNA of the CDR3 is TGTGCCAGCAGCACCCGGGTCGACCCGTCCGAGCAGTACTTC. Amino acid sequence: CASSTRVDPSEQYF.

This rearrangement joins TRBV6-5 to TRBJ2-1, with TRBD1 identical over 9 bases. Trimming removed 1 base from V and 8 bases from J; junction bases left unmatched: 6. This CDR3 is 15 amino acids long. The germline CDR1 and CDR2 sequences are MNHEY and SVGAGI. The CDR3 DNA reads TGTGCCAGCAGTTACTTGAGACAGGGGGGCGATGAGCAGTTCTTC. Translated: CASSYLRQGGDEQFF.

This clonotype was detected ten times or more. The gene calls are TRBV28 and TRBJ2-7; D remains unclear. Trimming removed 5 bases from V and 2 bases from J, with 10 bases in between. Germline assignment: CDR1 MDHEN and CDR2 SYDVKM. This CDR3 comprises 13 residues. DNA for the CDR3: TGTGCCAGCAGTGCCGATTCAACCTACGAGCAGTACTTC. Residues: CASSADSTYEQYF.